Listed below are T cell receptor beta chains from one sample, sequenced in a study of blood T cells in healthy people across ages. From the 5' RACE reads, TCRdb called clonotypes with MiXCR, one entry per CDR3 protein. The sample yields 1.5 million to 2 million distinct CDR3 sequences, approximately 40% seen once. Sequencing was carried out using blood. The receptors come from a human donor in good health. CDR3s include the opening cysteine and the closing phenylalanine or tryptophan.

>TRBJ2-1|TRBV4-2
CASSQDRLIEQFF
>TRBJ2-3|TRBV27
CASSKIAGGSTDTRYF
>TRBJ2-1|TRBV29-1
CSVADVASRGNEQFF
>TRBJ1-2|TRBV4-3
CASSQEQGTDYGYTF
>TRBJ2-1|TRBV7-9
CASSFTGQGAINEQFF
>TRBJ2-2|TRBV4-1
CASSQLRTGRTGELFF
>TRBJ2-5|TRBV2
CASSEAVEETQYF
>TRBJ2-1|TRBV2
CASSVLGGTNTYNEQFF
>TRBJ2-7|TRBV12-3/TRBV12-4
CASSPDGGPYEQYF
>TRBJ2-5|TRBV12-3/TRBV12-4
CASRGQGETQYF
>TRBJ2-3|TRBV5-1
CASSLETQPSTDTQYF
>TRBJ2-1|TRBV4-3
CASSQDADSTYNEQFF
>TRBJ2-1|TRBV29-1
CSVELDYLNEQFF
>.|TRBV10-3
CAISGDREDEQYF
>TRBJ1-4|TRBV15
CATSRELEKLFF
>TRBJ1-4|TRBV3-1
CASSQDYDSLNEKLFF
>TRBJ1-5|TRBV6-5
CASSRGSSNQPQHF
>TRBJ2-4|TRBV4-2
CASSQDQGQRYF
>TRBJ2-7|TRBV20-1
CSATRDRTAYEQYF
>TRBJ2-1|TRBV7-9
CASSTPGLMADNEQFF
>TRBJ1-1|TRBV6-2/TRBV6-3
CASSHALRTGRSTEAFF
>TRBJ2-5|TRBV5-1
CASSLMGTTHQETQYF
>TRBJ2-2|TRBV29-1
CSVEEGSGELFF
>TRBJ2-5|TRBV5-5
CASSSTWGAQETQYF
>TRBJ1-6|TRBV4-3
CASSQDRGQGNSPLHF
>TRBJ2-5|TRBV12-3/TRBV12-4
CASSLGAVVAYQTYEETQYF
>TRBJ2-5|TRBV3-1
CASSQDQEAGWEETQYF
>TRBJ1-2|TRBV5-1
CASSLQTGQNYGYTF
>TRBJ2-5|TRBV3-1
CASSQAGSQETQYF
>TRBJ1-2|TRBV5-1
CASSLEAGQGEGLYGYTF
>TRBJ2-7|TRBV12-3/TRBV12-4
CASSFGGGYEQYF
>TRBJ1-2|TRBV6-6
CASTSPGQGNYDYTF
>TRBJ2-7|TRBV28
CASSLTRGWGNEQYF
>TRBJ1-5|TRBV28
CASKRRSNQPQHF
>TRBJ2-6|TRBV15
CATSRDMIGGGANVLTF
>TRBJ1-1|TRBV2
CASSVHNTEAFF
>TRBJ2-1|TRBV12-3/TRBV12-4
CASSPWSRASGEHEQFF
>TRBJ2-3|TRBV13
CASSVGLGLAGGHVADTQYF
>TRBJ2-5|TRBV24-1
CATSDPGELQYF
>TRBJ1-4|TRBV5-5
CASSLATGTNEKLFF
>TRBJ2-6|TRBV7-9
CASSRATGTGRANVLTF
>TRBJ2-3|TRBV10-3
CATRGVLSTDTQYF
>TRBJ2-5|TRBV7-2
CASSYNGLAGNQETQYF
>TRBJ1-1|TRBV29-1
CSGGTEAFF
>TRBJ1-2|TRBV29-1
CSVEKEAAPYGYTF
>TRBJ2-7|TRBV28
CASSFQGYEQYF
>TRBJ1-2|TRBV4-3
CASSQSNTHYGYTF
>TRBJ2-6|TRBV6-2/TRBV6-3
CASSYGGRGVTGANVLTF
>TRBJ2-7|TRBV12-3/TRBV12-4
CASSLWSSVTYEQYF
>TRBJ1-4|TRBV6-5
CASRGDSFNEKLFF
>TRBJ2-6|TRBV6-1
CASSTRDGDSGANVLTF
>TRBJ1-4|TRBV27
CASSLRGREKLFF
>TRBJ2-7|TRBV6-2/TRBV6-3
CASSKWRVVNRAPYEQYF